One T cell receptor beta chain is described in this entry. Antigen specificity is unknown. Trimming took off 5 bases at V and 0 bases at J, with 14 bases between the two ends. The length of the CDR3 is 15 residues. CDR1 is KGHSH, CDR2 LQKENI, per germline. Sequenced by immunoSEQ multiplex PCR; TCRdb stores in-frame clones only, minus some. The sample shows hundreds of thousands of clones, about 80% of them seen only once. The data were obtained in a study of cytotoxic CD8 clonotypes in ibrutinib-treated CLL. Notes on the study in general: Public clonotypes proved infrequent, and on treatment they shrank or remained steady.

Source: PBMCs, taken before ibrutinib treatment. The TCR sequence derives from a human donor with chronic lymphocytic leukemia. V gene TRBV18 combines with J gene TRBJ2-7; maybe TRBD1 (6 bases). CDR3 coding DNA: TGTGCCAGCTCAGCAGTCGCGGACAGCTCCTACGAGCAGTACTTC. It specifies CASSAVADSSYEQYF.